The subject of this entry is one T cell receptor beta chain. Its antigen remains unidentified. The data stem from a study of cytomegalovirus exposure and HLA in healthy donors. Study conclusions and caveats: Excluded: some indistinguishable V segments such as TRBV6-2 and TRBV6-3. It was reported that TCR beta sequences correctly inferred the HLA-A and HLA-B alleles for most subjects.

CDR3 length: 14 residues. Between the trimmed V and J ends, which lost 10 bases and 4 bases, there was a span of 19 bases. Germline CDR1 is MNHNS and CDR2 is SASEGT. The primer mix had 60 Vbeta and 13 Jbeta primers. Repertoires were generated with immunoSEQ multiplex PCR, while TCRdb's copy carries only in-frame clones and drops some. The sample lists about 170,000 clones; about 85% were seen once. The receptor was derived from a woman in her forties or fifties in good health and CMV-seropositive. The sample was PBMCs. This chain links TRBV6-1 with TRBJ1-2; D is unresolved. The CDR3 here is CATGREPGIYGYTF. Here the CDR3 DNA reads TGTGCCACCGGGCGTGAACCGGGGATCTATGGCTACACCTTC.